The rows below give T cell receptor beta chains drawn from one sample of a study of T-cell reconstitution after alpha-beta-depleted transplantation in children. TCRdb independently ran MiXCR on the PCR reads; one entry per CDR3 protein. This sample has roughly 500,000 distinct CDR3 sequences, with roughly an eighth found just once. Specimen: PBMCs from the stem cell graft donor, collected from the stem cell graft. Receptor source: a human donor who donated a stem cell graft to a child with combined immunodeficiency. Each CDR3 is given with its conserved first and last residue.

v_gene: TRBV6-2/TRBV6-3; CDR3aa: CASSYYQKGETQYF
v_gene: TRBV28; CDR3aa: CASSLQGTSSSYEQYF
v_gene: TRBV4-2; CDR3aa: CASSQEHGLADQETQYF
v_gene: TRBV7-9; CDR3aa: CASSTPGQGYSPLHF
v_gene: TRBV4-2; CDR3aa: CASSQVTGRVYIQYF
v_gene: TRBV6-5; CDR3aa: CASSYGGRGHNEQFF
v_gene: TRBV10-3; CDR3aa: CAISEGLAGDRETQYF
v_gene: TRBV27; CDR3aa: CASSPSGTSTDTQYF
v_gene: TRBV7-9; CDR3aa: CASIYSAQQGGTGPYEQYF
v_gene: TRBV29-1; CDR3aa: CSVTRGYEQYF
v_gene: TRBV4-2; CDR3aa: CASSPGFLCGAPRETQYF
v_gene: TRBV20-1; CDR3aa: CSASGGQGGGIRSYEQYF
v_gene: TRBV29-1; CDR3aa: CSARDTDSGNTIYF
v_gene: TRBV12-3/TRBV12-4; CDR3aa: CASSLSPTGVGEQFF
v_gene: TRBV20-1; CDR3aa: CSARLAGGPGSAKNIQYF
v_gene: TRBV30; CDR3aa: CAGTEATYEQYF
v_gene: TRBV5-6; CDR3aa: CASSLGRRIGPYNEQFF